This TCR beta chain was identified during a study of T cell changes during pregnancy in multiple sclerosis. Clones were read by immunoSEQ multiplex PCR, and TCRdb kept only the in-frame ones, dropping some. Of tens of thousands of clones in the sample, more than 85% were seen once. The CDR3 contains 16 residues. From germline, CDR1 is SGHRS and CDR2 YFSETQ. J was trimmed by 7 bases and V by 3 bases; bases with no gene match: 11. Here the sequenced sample was peripheral blood, taken after pregnancy. This TCR derives from a female donor in good health, enrolled as a control in a pregnancy study. This chain uses TRBV5-1 with TRBJ2-7, with TRBD1 identical over 12 bases. In nucleotides, the CDR3 is TGCGCCAGCAGCTCGCAATCGGGACAGGGGGCGTGGGAGCAGTACTTC. It encodes CASSSQSGQGAWEQYF.